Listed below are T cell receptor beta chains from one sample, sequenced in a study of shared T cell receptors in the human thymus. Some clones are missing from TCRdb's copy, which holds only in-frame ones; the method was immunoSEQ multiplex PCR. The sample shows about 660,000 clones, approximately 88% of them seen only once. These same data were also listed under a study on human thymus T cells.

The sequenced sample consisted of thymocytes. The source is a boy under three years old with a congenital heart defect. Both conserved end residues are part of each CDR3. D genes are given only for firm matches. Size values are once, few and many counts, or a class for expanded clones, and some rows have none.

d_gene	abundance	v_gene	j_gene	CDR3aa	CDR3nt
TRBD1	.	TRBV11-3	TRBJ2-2	CASSRQGKDTGELFF	TGTGCCAGCAGCCGACAGGGAAAGGATACCGGGGAGCTGTTTTTT
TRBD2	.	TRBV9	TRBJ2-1	CASSVGPLAGGPQEQFF	TGTGCCAGCAGCGTAGGCCCCCTAGCGGGAGGGCCACAGGAGCAGTTCTTC
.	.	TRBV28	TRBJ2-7	CASSPDRTARSYEQYF	TGTGCCAGCAGCCCCGACCGGACAGCTCGCTCCTACGAGCAGTACTTC
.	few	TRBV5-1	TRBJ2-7	CASSLELSRDIGSYEQYF	TGCGCCAGCAGCTTGGAGTTGAGTCGGGACATCGGCTCCTACGAGCAGTACTTC
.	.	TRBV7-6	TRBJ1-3	CASSSGDGGNTIYF	TGTGCCAGCAGCTCAGGGGATGGTGGAAACACCATATATTTT
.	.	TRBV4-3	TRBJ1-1	CASSQDQFRGAFF	TGCGCCAGCAGCCAAGACCAATTCCGGGGGGCTTTCTTT
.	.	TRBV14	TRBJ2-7	CASSLGAPSSYEQYF	TGTGCCAGCAGCCTTGGTGCGCCTTCCTCCTACGAGCAGTACTTC
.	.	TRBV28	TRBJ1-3	CASSSTDTTGNTIYF	TGTGCCAGCAGTTCCACGGACACTACTGGAAACACCATATATTTT
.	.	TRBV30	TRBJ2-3	CAWGERSDTQYF	TGTGCCTGGGGAGAGCGGTCAGATACGCAGTATTTT
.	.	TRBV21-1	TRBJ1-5	CASSRRDAEPQHF	TGTGCCAGCAGCAGGAGGGACGCGGAGCCCCAGCATTTT
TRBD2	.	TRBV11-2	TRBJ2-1	CAGGTSGHNEQFF	TGTGCCGGCGGGACTAGCGGACACAATGAGCAGTTCTTC
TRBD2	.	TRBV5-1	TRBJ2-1	CASSLDRAGGEQFF	TGCGCCAGCAGCCTTGACAGGGCGGGAGGGGAGCAGTTCTTC